The 24 T cell receptor beta chains below all came from one sample that was sequenced in a study of T cell clonality in common variable immunodeficiency. The assay was immunoSEQ multiplex PCR, and TCRdb's table has in-frame clones only and misses some. The repertoire shows 50,000 to 55,000 clones, none seen only once; the top ten take about 2%. Sequencing input: peripheral blood mononuclear cells. These receptors all come from a person aged 18-70 years in good health.

The table lists this clone with many counts. The CDR3 is cut off 3 residues early in the read; its end comes from the germline J gene. The chain employs TRBV19 and TRBJ2-7, with D perhaps matching TRBD2 (5 bases). The germline gives CDR1 LNHDA, CDR2 SQIVND (reference sequence). Trimming cost V 5 bases and J 2 bases, with 16 bases left between them. There are 15 residues in the CDR3. This chain's CDR3 is CASSYEGGGAYEQYF. The sequenced CDR3 bases are TGTGCCAGTAGTTACGAGGGTGGTGGAGCCTACGAG.

Regarding this clone: The read falls 3 residues short of the CDR3 end, and the missing part is taken from the germline J gene. The chain employs TRBV18 and TRBJ2-4, with TRBD1 matching 11 bases. Germline CDR1 KGHSH, CDR2 LQKENI. This CDR3 is 17 amino acids long. CDR3 bases read: TGTGCCAGCTCACCCCCCGTCCGGGACAGGGGGGATAGCGGT. It encodes CASSPPVRDRGDSG. The CDR3 reads in full as CASSPPVRDRGDSGQYF.

At least ten counts were recorded for this clone. With the read ending 3 residues before the CDR3 end, the germline J gene is used to fill in that end. J is TRBJ1-1 and V is TRBV7-8; D is perhaps TRBD1 (6 bases). With 5 bases removed from V and 2 bases from J, the gap between germline ends came to 9 bases. The CDR3 runs to 13 residues. CDR1 and CDR2 from the germline V gene are SGHVS and FQNEAQ. The chain's CDR3 is CASSAGVNTEAFF. CDR3 DNA, as far as it was read: TGTGCCAGCAGCGCAGGGGTTAACACTGAA.

Of note for this clone: The read finishes 3 residues shy of the CDR3 end, and the germline J gene is used to complete it. The V and J genes are TRBV5-8 and TRBJ2-7, with D perhaps TRBD1 (6 bases). The CDR3 contains 15 residues. The germline CDR1 and CDR2 sequences are SGHTS and YDEGEE. The V end was cut by 1 base, the J end by 0 bases, with 11 bases between. The covered CDR3 bases are TGTGCCAGCAGCTTGTTAGGACAGAGCTCCTACGAG. It encodes CASSLLGQSSYE. The complete CDR3 reads CASSLLGQSSYEQYF. Looking up the rest from reference TRBV5-8 and TRBJ2-7 gives the full variable domain: EAGVTQSPTHLIKTRGQQATLRCSPISGHTSVYWYQQALGLGLQFLLWYDEGEERNRGNFPPRFSGRQFPNYSSELNVNALELEDSALYLCASSLLGQSSYEQYFGPGTRLTVT.

This clone was recorded many times. The read gets to within 3 residues of the CDR3 end, and the germline J gene fills in the rest. The chain carries TRBV6-2 or TRBV6-3 and TRBJ2-3, with 13 bases lining up with TRBD2. The CDR3 spans 15 residues. Germline lookup yields CDR1 MNHEY and CDR2 SVGEGT. CDR3 in amino acids: CASSRGLAGVETQYF. The part of the CDR3 DNA that was read is TGTGCCAGCAGCCGTGGACTAGCGGGAGTTGAGACG.

This clone has at least ten counts. The read ends 3 residues before the CDR3 terminus; that terminus is restored from the germline J gene. This chain connects TRBV4-2 to TRBJ2-3; D not certain. V shed 0 bases and J shed 2 bases, with 9 bases lying between them. The CDR3 is made up of 15 amino acids. CDR1 LGHNA and CDR2 YNFKEQ come from the germline V gene. Partial CDR3 DNA: TGTGCCAGCAGCCAAGATGGGCAAATCACAGATACG. Translating it yields CASSQDGQITDT. The CDR3 as a whole reads CASSQDGQITDTQYF.

In this sample, this clone turned up many times. The CDR3 goes on 3 residues after the read ends, and that part is filled in from the germline J gene. The chain carries TRBV5-1 and TRBJ2-1; 8 bases match TRBD2. The length of the CDR3 is 15 residues. With 3 bases clipped from V and 0 bases from J, the junction kept 2 bases outside the gene matches. Germline assignment: CDR1 SGHRS and CDR2 YFSETQ. CDR3: CASSYSGNSYNEQFF. Incomplete CDR3 DNA: TGCGCCAGCAGCTATAGCGGGAACTCCTACAATGAG.

In its sample, this clone was seen many times. The read ends 3 residues before the CDR3 terminus; that terminus is restored from the germline J gene. This chain connects TRBV20-1 to TRBJ2-7, with TRBD1 matching 8 bases. CDR1 is DFQATT, CDR2 SNEGSKA, per germline (reference sequence). The V gene end was trimmed by 5 bases and the J gene end by 4 bases; junction bases not matched to a gene: 4. The length of the CDR3 is 12 residues. The CDR3 loop reads CSAGQGVYEQYF. The part of the CDR3 DNA that was read is TGCAGTGCTGGACAGGGTGTGTACGAG.

This clone has just a few counts. The missing CDR3 end, 3 residues past where the read stops, is filled in from the germline J gene. The chain uses TRBV20-1 and TRBJ2-7; 8 bases match TRBD1. V was clipped by 5 bases and J by 5 bases; unmatched bases: 5. Germline CDR1 DFQATT, CDR2 SNEGSKA (reference sequence). This CDR3 contains 12 residues. CDR3 DNA (partial): TGCAGTGCTTTGGACAGGGTTGACGAG. Protein: CSALDRVDE. The whole CDR3 sequence is CSALDRVDEQYF.

A note on this clone: The read gets to within 3 residues of the CDR3 end, and the germline J gene fills in the rest. The chain combines TRBV6-2 or TRBV6-3 with TRBJ1-1; D gene unclear. CDR3 length: 13 residues. V was pared by 3 bases and J by 1 base, with 6 bases between. The germline gives CDR1 MNHEY, CDR2 SVGEGT. The CDR3 here is CASSYRQNTEAFF. The sequenced part of the CDR3 DNA is TGTGCCAGCAGTTATAGACAGAACACTGAA.

This clone appeared many times. Sequence at one end of the junction differs from germline and may be a read error. The CDR3 end is not reached by the read, which stops 3 residues before it; the germline J gene fills it in. V usage is TRBV4-2 and J usage is TRBJ1-4; TRBD1 might be the D (5 bases). Germline CDR1 reads LGHNA; CDR2 reads YNFKEQ. CDR3 length equals 18 residues. CDR3 region: CASSQDSASGSRGEKLFF. CDR3 bases read: TGCGCCAGCAGCCAAGATTCCGCGTCAGGGAGTAGGGGTGAAAAA.

In its sample, this clone was seen many times. With the read ending 3 residues before the CDR3 end, the germline J gene is used to fill in that end. This chain connects TRBV20-1 to TRBJ1-4, with D possibly matching TRBD1 (5 bases). Germline V gene lookup returns CDR1 DFQATT and CDR2 SNEGSKA (reference sequence). The CDR3 is 14 amino acids. Trimming removed 0 bases from V and 7 bases from J, with 12 bases in between. The CDR3 sequence: CSARDLGAGEKLFF. Incomplete CDR3 DNA: TGCAGTGCTAGAGATCTAGGGGCCGGTGAAAAA.

On this clone itself: The read is 3 residues too short to cover the CDR3 end, so that end is filled in from the germline J gene. The chain couples TRBV18 to TRBJ2-1; 12 bases are shared with TRBD2. V was clipped by 4 bases and J by 0 bases; unmatched bases: 13. Germline CDR1 and CDR2: KGHSH and LQKENI. This CDR3 is 20 amino acids long. The CDR3 sequence: CASSLLPLAGGPSSYNEQFF. The CDR3 bases that were read are TGTGCCAGCTCACTGTTGCCACTAGCGGGAGGACCTAGCTCCTACAATGAG.

Many counts were recorded for this clone. The read terminates 3 residues ahead of where the CDR3 ends, so the germline J gene completes it. The gene calls are TRBV29-1 and TRBJ2-1, with 10 bases identical to TRBD2. J lost 6 bases, V lost 6 bases, and 5 bases had no gene match. Germline V gene sequence: CDR1 SQVTM, CDR2 ANQGSEA. The CDR3 has 13 amino acids. The CDR3 loop reads CSVPSGSINEQFF. CDR3 bases read: TGCAGCGTCCCTAGCGGGAGTATCAATGAG.

This clone was counted between two and nine times. The DNA ends 3 residues before the CDR3 does, and the rest of the CDR3 is filled in from the germline J gene. The chain is built from TRBV2 and TRBJ1-2, with D possibly TRBD1 on 5 matching bases. The ends were cut back, 3 bases at V and 7 bases at J, with 15 bases in the middle. CDR1 and CDR2 from the germline V gene are SNHLY and FYNNEI. CDR3 size: 14 residues. Partial CDR3 DNA: TGTGCCAGCAGTGAGGGCAGGGTCGAGAGTGGC. Amino acids: CASSEGRVESG. In full, the CDR3 is CASSEGRVESGYTF.

The sample holds many counts of this clone. Read data end 3 residues before the CDR3 end; the end is taken from the germline J gene. The chain couples TRBV5-6 to TRBJ2-3; 8 bases line up with TRBD1. Germline CDR1 SGHDT, CDR2 YYEEEE. V lost 4 bases, J lost 2 bases, and 6 bases stayed unmatched. The CDR3 is 15 residues long. The CDR3 DNA, read in part, is TGTGCCAGCAGCGCCCAGGACAGGGTCACAGATACG. Amino acids: CASSAQDRVTDT. The full CDR3 protein is CASSAQDRVTDTQYF. The full variable domain, completed using reference TRBV5-6 and TRBJ2-3, is DAGVTQSPTHLIKTRGQQVTLRCSPKSGHDTVSWYQQALGQGPQFIFQYYEEEERQRGNFPDRFSGHQFPNYSSELNVNALLLGDSALYLCASSAQDRVTDTQYFGPGTRLTVL.

In its sample, this clone was seen many times. The read terminates 3 residues before the CDR3 end, so the remaining end is supplied by the germline J gene. V and J are TRBV6-1 and TRBJ1-1; 12 bases align to TRBD1. V dropped 5 bases and J dropped 1; count of bases not matched to a gene: 11. The length of the CDR3 is 18 residues. Germline V gives CDR1 MNHNS, CDR2 SASEGT. The CDR3 protein is CASSKDRDRGLRNTEAFF. CDR3 DNA, as far as it was read: TGTGCCAGCAGTAAAGACCGGGACAGGGGGCTCCGGAACACTGAA.

Incomplete CDR3 DNA: TGTGCCAGCAGCTCAAAGACAGGCGAACAGAACACTGAA. Translating gives CASSSKTGEQNTE. In full, the CDR3 reads CASSSKTGEQNTEAFF. The chain joins TRBV7-6 to TRBJ1-1; D is possibly TRBD1 (6 bases). The CDR3 end is not reached by the read, which stops 3 residues before it; the germline J gene fills it in. In germline, CDR1 is SGHVS, CDR2 FNYEAQ. The V and J ends lost 4 bases and 1 base respectively, with 16 bases between them. The CDR3 spans 16 residues.

This clone came up many times. The CDR3 is cut off 3 residues early in the read; its end comes from the germline J gene. This chain uses TRBV5-1 with TRBJ1-2, with 10 bases fitting TRBD1. The trim removed 5 bases at V and 2 bases at J, leaving 9 bases unmatched. The CDR3 is 16 amino acids. Germline V gene data show CDR1 as SGHRS and CDR2 as YFSETQ. The DNA read from the CDR3 is TGCGCCAGCAGGCCGGGGACAGGGGCGACGAACTATGGC. Its protein product is CASRPGTGATNYG. Given in full, the CDR3 is CASRPGTGATNYGYTF.

Concerning this clone itself: Coverage ceases 3 residues before the CDR3 finishes, and the germline J gene fills in the end. The J gene is TRBJ2-3, the V gene TRBV2; 13 nucleotides line up with TRBD2. The CDR3 runs to 15 residues. V dropped 5 bases and J dropped 4; count of bases not matched to a gene: 3. The germline CDR1 and CDR2 sequences are SNHLY and FYNNEI. CDR3 amino acids: CASSRLAGGADTQYF. CDR3 DNA, as far as it was read: TGTGCCAGCAGTAGACTAGCGGGGGGAGCAGATACG.

This clone appeared many times. Here the CDR3 reads CASSNPFQDVAPDEQYF. The DNA read from the CDR3 is TGTGCCAGTAGTAACCCCTTTCAGGATGTCGCCCCCGACGAG. The V call is TRBV19, the J call TRBJ2-7; D ambiguous. Read sequence stops 3 residues before the CDR3 end, and the germline J gene provides the missing end. V lost 4 bases and J 5 bases, leaving 24 bases between the germline ends. The CDR3 has 17 amino acids. Germline V lookup: CDR1 LNHDA, CDR2 SQIVND (reference sequence). Full variable domain (rest looked up from reference TRBV19 and TRBJ2-7): DGGITQSPKYLFRKEGQNVTLSCEQNLNHDAMYWYRQDPGQGLRLIYYSQIVNDFQKGDIAEGYSVSREKKESFPLTVTSAQKNPTAFYLCASSNPFQDVAPDEQYFGPGTRLTVT.

This clone appeared many times. The read is 3 residues too short to cover the CDR3 end, so that end is filled in from the germline J gene. The J gene is TRBJ2-1, the V gene TRBV5-1; 14 positions match TRBD2. The V and J ends lost 2 bases and 5 bases, in that order; junction bases with no gene match: 15. CDR1 is SGHRS and CDR2 is YFSETQ in the germline V gene. CDR3 size: 20 residues. The CDR3 protein is CASSLPLTSGRAGGHNEQFF. The sequenced part of the CDR3 DNA is TGCGCCAGCAGCTTACCTCTGACTAGCGGGAGGGCCGGGGGACACAATGAG.

This clone occurred a few times. The missing CDR3 end, 3 residues past where the read stops, is filled in from the germline J gene. This rearrangement joins TRBV5-1 to TRBJ2-1, with a possible D match to TRBD1 (6 bases). Deletions cut 6 bases from V and 2 bases from J, with 15 bases between. The CDR3 spans 15 residues. Per the germline V gene, CDR1 is SGHRS and CDR2 is YFSETQ. CDR3 bases read: TGCGCCAGCACTCCCCGGACAGCGACCTACAATGAG. Its protein product is CASTPRTATYNE. The complete CDR3 sequence is CASTPRTATYNEQFF. Full variable domain (missing parts from reference TRBV5-1 and TRBJ2-1): KAGVTQTPRYLIKTRGQQVTLSCSPISGHRSVSWYQQTPGQGLQFLFEYFSETQRNKGNFPGRFSGRQFSNSRSEMNVSTLELGDSALYLCASTPRTATYNEQFFGPGTRLTVL.

This clone was detected ten times or more. The read ends 3 residues early relative to the CDR3; the germline J gene fills the gap. The chain carries TRBV19 and TRBJ2-1; possible D gene TRBD2, 6 bases. CDR3 length equals 14 residues. V shed 7 bases and J shed 0 bases, with 10 bases lying between them. CDR1 is LNHDA and CDR2 is SQIVND in the germline V gene (reference sequence). Partial CDR3 DNA: TGTGCCAGTACGGAGGGGTCCTCCTACAATGAG. Its protein is CASTEGSSYNE. The CDR3 as a whole reads CASTEGSSYNEQFF.